The 25 T cell receptor beta chains listed next were all sequenced from one sample in a study of CD8 T cells in Susac syndrome. Reverse transcription used roughly 0.45 to 1 ug RNA and random hexamers. TCRdb reprocessed the immunoSEQ multiplex PCR reads with MiXCR, giving one entry per CDR3 protein. This table holds approximately 70,000 distinct CDR3 sequences, approximately 94% found once. Sample: CD8+ T cells from PBMCs. The origin of the receptors is a human donor with multiple sclerosis.

The rearrangement uses TRBV9 and TRBJ2-1; TRBD1 might be the D (5 bases). Germline V gene data show CDR1 as SGDLS and CDR2 as YYNGEE. With 0 bases removed from V and 6 bases from J, the gap between germline ends came to 7 bases. This CDR3 has 13 amino acids. The CDR3 bases are TGTGCCAGCAGCGTAGGGACATTCAATGAGCAGTTCTTC. Its protein is CASSVGTFNEQFF.

This clonotype has just a few counts. The chain uses TRBV4-3 and TRBJ2-3; D ambiguous. Trimming left V 0 bases short and J 5 bases short, with 6 bases between. Looked up from germline, CDR1 is LGHNA and CDR2 is YSLEER. The CDR3 totals 13 residues. In DNA form, the CDR3 reads TGCGCCAGCAGCCAAGATTGGGAAGATACGCAGTATTTT. It yields the protein CASSQDWEDTQYF.

The chain couples TRBV6-2 or TRBV6-3 to TRBJ2-7; TRBD1 matches at 7 bases. Germline loops: CDR1 MNHEY, CDR2 SVGEGT. The ends lost 3 bases at V and 1 base at J; junction bases unmatched: 9. The CDR3 runs 16 residues. The CDR3 DNA reads TGTGCCAGCAGTTATTCGGGACAGTACCTTTCCTACGAGCAGTACTTC. Protein product: CASSYSGQYLSYEQYF.

The J gene is TRBJ1-2, the V gene TRBV28; no firm D call. The germline V gene has CDR1 MDHEN and CDR2 SYDVKM. Trimming removed 5 bases from V and 5 bases from J, with 15 bases in between. The CDR3 consists of 14 residues. In nucleotides, the CDR3 is TGTGCCAGCAGTCCCGTCTTTCGGAAATATGGCTACACCTTC. Protein sequence: CASSPVFRKYGYTF.

The genes are TRBV7-2 and TRBJ2-3; tentative D call: TRBD2 (6 bases). The CDR3 spans 13 residues. CDR1 is SGHTA, CDR2 FQGNSA, per germline. Trimming removed 5 bases at V and 7 bases at J, with 13 bases between. Here the CDR3 reads CASSTPGLYTQYF. The CDR3, as DNA: TGTGCCAGCAGCACGCCGGGACTTTATACGCAGTATTTT.

The chain joins TRBV13 to TRBJ2-3; D remains unclear. Germline V gene lookup returns CDR1 PRHDT and CDR2 FYEKMQ (reference sequence). CDR3 length: 13 residues. V lost 3 bases and J lost 4, with 8 bases in between. CDR3 nucleotide sequence: TGTGCCAGCAGCTTCCCCAGGCCAGATACGCAGTATTTT. Its protein is CASSFPRPDTQYF.

V and J are TRBV30 and TRBJ2-7; 7 nucleotides align to TRBD1. Germline CDR1 GTSNPN, CDR2 SVGIG (reference sequence). The junction had 1 base not matched to a gene; V was cut back by 3 bases and J by 2 bases. The CDR3 spans 12 residues. CDR3 sequence reads: CAWRQGTYEQYF. The CDR3 nucleotides read TGTGCCTGGAGACAGGGGACCTACGAGCAGTACTTC.

The rearrangement uses TRBV7-8 and TRBJ2-5; the match to TRBD1 covers 8 bases. The germline V gene encodes CDR1 SGHVS and CDR2 FQNEAQ. The CDR3 runs to 15 residues. With 2 bases clipped from V and 5 bases from J, the junction kept 7 bases outside the gene matches. The CDR3 protein is CASSLFQGAEETQYF. CDR3 DNA: TGTGCCAGCAGCTTATTCCAGGGGGCAGAGGAGACCCAGTACTTC.

J is TRBJ2-7 and V is TRBV7-3, with D tentatively TRBD2 (6 bases). The CDR3 is 15 amino acids. Germline values: CDR1 SGHTA, CDR2 FQGTGA. V lost 5 bases and J lost 3, with 17 bases in between. CDR3 amino acids: CASSILSGGDYEQYF. The CDR3 DNA reads as TGTGCCAGCAGCATCCTTAGCGGAGGAGACTACGAGCAGTACTTC.

With respect to this clonotype: Mismatch with germline at one junction end may stem from a read error. The V gene is TRBV7-7, the J gene TRBJ2-5; D might be TRBD1 or TRBD2, each matching 7 bases. The CDR3 is 18 residues long. Germline values: CDR1 SSHAT, CDR2 FNYEAQ (reference sequence). CDR3 in DNA: TGTGCTAGCAGCTTTCGAGAGGGGGGGACAGTATTCCAAGAGACCCAGTACTTC. Its translation is CASSFREGGTVFQETQYF.

The rearrangement links TRBV7-6 to TRBJ1-2, with D perhaps TRBD1 (5 bases). Germline V gene lookup returns CDR1 SGHVS and CDR2 FNYEAQ. The V end lost 5 bases, the J end lost 0 bases, and 13 bases lay between the germline ends. The CDR3 totals 15 residues. CDR3 nucleotides: TGTGCCAGCAGCCGCTCGACAGCAACTAACTATGGCTACACCTTC. Protein product: CASSRSTATNYGYTF.

The chain employs TRBV11-2 and TRBJ2-1, with D possibly matching TRBD2 (6 bases). V lost 5 bases and J lost 10, with 15 bases in between. The CDR3 totals 13 residues. Germline V CDR1 and CDR2: SGHAT, FQNNGV. CDR3 protein: CASSQGLPREQFF. Written as DNA, the CDR3 is TGTGCCAGCAGCCAGGGACTTCCCAGAGAGCAGTTCTTC.

V gene TRBV13 combines with J gene TRBJ1-5, with D possibly TRBD1 on 5 matching bases. The CDR3 consists of 17 residues. Trimming stripped 5 bases from V and 0 bases from J, with 17 bases between. Germline values: CDR1 PRHDT, CDR2 FYEKMQ (reference sequence). The CDR3 spells CASSAREGRSSNQPQHF. The CDR3 DNA follows: TGTGCCAGCAGCGCCCGGGAGGGACGGAGTAGCAATCAGCCCCAGCATTTT.

The chain combines TRBV7-9 with TRBJ2-7; the D is unclear. Germline CDR1 and CDR2: SEHNR and FQNEAQ (reference sequence). The V and J ends lost 5 bases and 0 bases respectively, with 11 bases between them. This CDR3 is 14 amino acids long. The CDR3 loop is CASSPPTSSYEQYF. CDR3 DNA: TGTGCCAGCAGCCCACCGACGAGCTCCTACGAGCAGTACTTC.

DNA for the CDR3: TGTGCCAGCAGCCCCATCCGGGACAGCTCCTACGAGCAGTACTTC. Translating it yields CASSPIRDSSYEQYF. The rearrangement links TRBV13 to TRBJ2-7; 7 nucleotides match TRBD1. In germline, CDR1 is PRHDT, CDR2 FYEKMQ (reference sequence). Germline trimming cut 5 bases from V and 0 bases from J; bases unmatched to any gene: 7. This CDR3 is built from 15 residues.

The V and J genes are TRBV7-9 and TRBJ2-3; a possible D gene is TRBD1 (6 bases). The CDR3 consists of 17 residues. The V and J ends lost 5 bases and 0 bases respectively, with 18 bases between them. From germline, CDR1 is SEHNR and CDR2 FQNEAQ (reference sequence). The CDR3 DNA is TGTGCCAGCAGCAAAAGTCGGGACACCGCTAGCACAGATACGCAGTATTTT. It translates to CASSKSRDTASTDTQYF.

The chain is built from TRBV7-2 and TRBJ2-7; no definite D call. The germline gives CDR1 SGHTA, CDR2 FQGNSA. The CDR3 has 12 residues. V was trimmed by 1 base and J by 5 bases, leaving 6 bases between them. Here the CDR3 reads CASSLGVDEQYF. In DNA form, the CDR3 reads TGTGCCAGCAGCTTAGGTGTCGACGAGCAGTACTTC.

The rearrangement uses TRBV12-3 or TRBV12-4 and TRBJ1-1; D remains unclear. This CDR3 is 14 amino acids long. V lost 3 bases and J 1 base, leaving 9 bases between the germline ends. The CDR3 loop is CASSLSLGNTEAFF. In nucleotides, the CDR3 is TGTGCCAGCAGTTTGTCCCTGGGGAACACTGAAGCTTTCTTT.

The chain uses TRBV9 and TRBJ2-7; 7 nucleotides match TRBD2. Germline lookup yields CDR1 SGDLS and CDR2 YYNGEE. This CDR3 is 12 amino acids long. After removal of 3 bases from V and 5 bases from J, the junction contained 2 bases not matched to a gene. CDR3 amino acids: CASSGREDEQYF. The CDR3 DNA sequence: TGTGCCAGCAGCGGCCGGGAGGACGAGCAGTACTTC.

This clonotype was counted only a few times. The chain has TRBV29-1 and TRBJ1-1; tentative D call: TRBD1 (5 bases). V shed 7 bases and J shed 1 base, with 13 bases lying between them. Germline V CDR1 and CDR2: SQVTM, ANQGSEA. The CDR3 runs to 13 residues. CDR3 amino acids: CSAPGGTNTEAFF. The CDR3 nucleotides read TGCAGCGCCCCCGGGGGTACGAACACTGAAGCTTTCTTT.

In DNA, the CDR3 is TGTGCCTGGAGGGTCGCAGGGCGGACTGAAGCTTTCTTT. This sequence encodes CAWRVAGRTEAFF. The V call is TRBV30, the J call TRBJ1-1; D possibly corresponds to TRBD1 (5 bases). Trimming stripped 3 bases from V and 5 bases from J, with 13 bases between. The germline V gene encodes CDR1 GTSNPN and CDR2 SVGIG (reference sequence). This CDR3 is 13 amino acids long. Variable domain in full (rest from reference TRBV30 and TRBJ1-1): SQTIHQWPATLVQPVGSPLSLECTVEGTSNPNLYWYRQAAGRGLQLLFYSVGIGQISSEVPQNLSASRPQDRQFILSSKKLLLSDSGFYLCAWRVAGRTEAFFGQGTRLTVV.

The chain has TRBV24-1 and TRBJ2-3; D is unresolved. The length of the CDR3 is 11 residues. The V end lost 9 bases, the J end lost 6 bases, and 9 bases lay between the germline ends. Germline lookup yields CDR1 KGHDR and CDR2 SFDVKD. This chain's CDR3 is CATADRDTQYF. The CDR3 bases are TGTGCCACCGCTGACCGGGATACGCAGTATTTT.

The chain couples TRBV27 to TRBJ2-1, with D unclear. Trimming took 4 bases from V and 8 from J, leaving 9 bases between them. Per the germline V gene, CDR1 is MNHEY and CDR2 is SMNVEV (reference sequence). The CDR3 is 12 amino acids. Here the CDR3 reads CASSSPQYEQFF. Written as DNA, the CDR3 is TGTGCCAGCAGTTCTCCACAGTATGAGCAGTTCTTC.

CDR3 sequence: CASSDLNEQFF. The CDR3, as DNA: TGTGCCAGCAGTGACCTAAATGAGCAGTTCTTC. The V call is TRBV2, the J call TRBJ2-1, with D hard to call. The V and J ends lost 3 bases and 7 bases respectively, with 4 bases between them. The CDR3 length is 11 residues. Germline V lookup: CDR1 SNHLY, CDR2 FYNNEI.

In its sample, this clonotype was seen a few times. The chain carries TRBV27 and TRBJ2-7; TRBD1 is a possible D gene (5 bases). The CDR3 totals 13 residues. The germline V and J ends were trimmed by 3 bases and 3 bases, with 9 bases remaining between them. Germline loops: CDR1 MNHEY, CDR2 SMNVEV (reference sequence). The CDR3 nucleotides are TGTGCCAGCAGTTTGGGGCAGGACTACGAGCAGTACTTC. Translated: CASSLGQDYEQYF.